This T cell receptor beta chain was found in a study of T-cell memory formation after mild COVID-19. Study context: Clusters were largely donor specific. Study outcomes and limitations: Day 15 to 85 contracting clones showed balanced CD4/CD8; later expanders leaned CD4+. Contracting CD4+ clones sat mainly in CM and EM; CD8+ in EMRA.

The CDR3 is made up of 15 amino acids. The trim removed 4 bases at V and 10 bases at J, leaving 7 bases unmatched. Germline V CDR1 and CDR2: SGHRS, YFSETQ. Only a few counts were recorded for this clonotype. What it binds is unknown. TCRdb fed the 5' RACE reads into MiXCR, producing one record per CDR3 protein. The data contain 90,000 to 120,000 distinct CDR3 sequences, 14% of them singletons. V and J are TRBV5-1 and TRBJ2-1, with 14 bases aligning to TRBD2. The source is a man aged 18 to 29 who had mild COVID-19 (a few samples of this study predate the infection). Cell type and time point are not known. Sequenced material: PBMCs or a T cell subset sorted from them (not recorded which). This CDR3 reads CASSPGLAGVVEQFF. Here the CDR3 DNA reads TGCGCCAGCAGCCCGGGACTAGCGGGGGTGGTCGAGCAGTTCTTC.